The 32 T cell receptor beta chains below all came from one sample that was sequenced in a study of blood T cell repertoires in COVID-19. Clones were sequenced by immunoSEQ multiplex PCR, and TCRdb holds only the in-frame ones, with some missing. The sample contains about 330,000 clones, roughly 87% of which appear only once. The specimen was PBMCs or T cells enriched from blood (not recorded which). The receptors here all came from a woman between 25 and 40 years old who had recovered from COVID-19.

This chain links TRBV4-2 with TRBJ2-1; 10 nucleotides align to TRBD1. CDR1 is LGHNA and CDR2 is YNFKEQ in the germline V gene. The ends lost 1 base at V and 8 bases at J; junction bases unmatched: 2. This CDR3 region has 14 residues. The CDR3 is CASSQAGTGDEQFF. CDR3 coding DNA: TGTGCCAGCAGCCAAGCCGGGACAGGGGATGAGCAGTTCTTC.

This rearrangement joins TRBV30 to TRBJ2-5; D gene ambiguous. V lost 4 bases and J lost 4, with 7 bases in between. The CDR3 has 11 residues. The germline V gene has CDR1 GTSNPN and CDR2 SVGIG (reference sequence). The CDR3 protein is CAWTVAETQYF. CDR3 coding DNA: TGTGCCTGGACAGTGGCAGAGACCCAGTACTTC.

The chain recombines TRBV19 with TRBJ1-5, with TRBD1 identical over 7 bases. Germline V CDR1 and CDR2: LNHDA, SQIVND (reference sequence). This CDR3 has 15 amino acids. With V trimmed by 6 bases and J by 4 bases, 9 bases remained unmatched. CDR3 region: CASRDTGAGNQPQHF. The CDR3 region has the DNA TGTGCCAGTAGGGACACAGGGGCGGGTAATCAGCCCCAGCATTTT.

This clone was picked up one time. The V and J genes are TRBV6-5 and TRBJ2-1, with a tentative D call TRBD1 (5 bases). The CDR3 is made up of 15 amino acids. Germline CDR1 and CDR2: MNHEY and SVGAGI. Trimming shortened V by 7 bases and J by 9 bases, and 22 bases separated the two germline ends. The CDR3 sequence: CASKPKTTGASEQFF. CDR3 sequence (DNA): TGTGCCAGCAAGCCTAAAACGACTGGGGCAAGTGAGCAGTTCTTC.

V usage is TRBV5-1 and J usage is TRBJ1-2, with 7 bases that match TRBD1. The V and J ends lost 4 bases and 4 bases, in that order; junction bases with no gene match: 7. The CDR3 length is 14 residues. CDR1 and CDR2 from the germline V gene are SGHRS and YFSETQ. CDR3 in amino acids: CASSQTGMGYGYTF. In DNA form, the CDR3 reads TGCGCCAGCAGCCAGACAGGGATGGGCTATGGCTACACCTTC.

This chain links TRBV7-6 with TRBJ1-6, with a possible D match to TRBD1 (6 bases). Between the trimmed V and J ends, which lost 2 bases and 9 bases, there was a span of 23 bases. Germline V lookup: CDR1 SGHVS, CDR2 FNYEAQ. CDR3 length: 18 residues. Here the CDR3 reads CASSLTPLQGLSRSPLHF. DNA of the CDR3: TGTGCCAGCAGCTTAACCCCTCTACAGGGCCTCTCGCGTTCACCCCTCCACTTT.

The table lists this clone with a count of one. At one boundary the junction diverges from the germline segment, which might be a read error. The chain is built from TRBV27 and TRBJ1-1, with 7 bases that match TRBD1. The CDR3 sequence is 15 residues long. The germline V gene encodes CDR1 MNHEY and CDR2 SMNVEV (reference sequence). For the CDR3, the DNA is TGTGCCAGCAGTCTATCTCGAGGGGGCGGCACTGAAGCTTTCTTT. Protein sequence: CASSLSRGGGTEAFF.

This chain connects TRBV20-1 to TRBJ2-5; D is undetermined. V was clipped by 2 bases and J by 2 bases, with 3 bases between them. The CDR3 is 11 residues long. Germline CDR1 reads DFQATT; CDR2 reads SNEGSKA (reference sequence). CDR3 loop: CSARLQETQYF. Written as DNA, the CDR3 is TGCAGTGCTAGATTACAAGAGACCCAGTACTTC.

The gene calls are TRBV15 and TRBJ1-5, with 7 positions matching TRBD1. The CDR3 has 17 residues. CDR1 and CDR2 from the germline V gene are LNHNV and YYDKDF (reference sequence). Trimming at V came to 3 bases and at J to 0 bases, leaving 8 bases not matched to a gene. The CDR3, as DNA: TGTGCCACCAGCAGCCAGACGACAGGGTATAGCAATCAGCCCCAGCATTTT. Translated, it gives CATSSQTTGYSNQPQHF.

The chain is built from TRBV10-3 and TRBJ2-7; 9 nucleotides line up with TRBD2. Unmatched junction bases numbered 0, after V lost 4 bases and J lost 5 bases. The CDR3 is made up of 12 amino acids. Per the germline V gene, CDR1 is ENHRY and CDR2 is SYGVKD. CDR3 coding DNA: TGTGCCATCAGTGGGACTAGCGACGAGCAGTACTTC. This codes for CAISGTSDEQYF.

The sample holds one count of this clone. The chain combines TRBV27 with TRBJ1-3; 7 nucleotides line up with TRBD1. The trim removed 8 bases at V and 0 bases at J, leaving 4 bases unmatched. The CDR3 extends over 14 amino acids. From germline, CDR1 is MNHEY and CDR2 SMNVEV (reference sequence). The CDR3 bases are TGTGCCAGCGGGGACAGCCACTCTGGAAACACCATATATTTT. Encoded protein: CASGDSHSGNTIYF.

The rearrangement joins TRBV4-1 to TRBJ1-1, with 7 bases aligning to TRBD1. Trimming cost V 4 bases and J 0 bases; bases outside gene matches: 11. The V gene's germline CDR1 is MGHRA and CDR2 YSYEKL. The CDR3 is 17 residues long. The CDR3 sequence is CASSPRQGGSMNTEAFF. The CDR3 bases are TGCGCCAGCAGCCCCCGACAGGGAGGAAGCATGAACACTGAAGCTTTCTTT.

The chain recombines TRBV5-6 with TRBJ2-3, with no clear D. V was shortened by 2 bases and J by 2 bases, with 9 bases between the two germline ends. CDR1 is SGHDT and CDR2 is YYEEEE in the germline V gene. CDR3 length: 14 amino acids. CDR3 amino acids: CASSLVQLTDTQYF. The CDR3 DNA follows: TGTGCCAGCAGCTTAGTACAGCTCACAGATACGCAGTATTTT.

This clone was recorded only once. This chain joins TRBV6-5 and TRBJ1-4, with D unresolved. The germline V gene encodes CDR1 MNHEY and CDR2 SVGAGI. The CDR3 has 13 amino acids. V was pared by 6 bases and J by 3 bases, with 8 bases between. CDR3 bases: TGTGCCAGCAGACCCACGGCTAATGAAAAACTGTTTTTT. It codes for CASRPTANEKLFF.

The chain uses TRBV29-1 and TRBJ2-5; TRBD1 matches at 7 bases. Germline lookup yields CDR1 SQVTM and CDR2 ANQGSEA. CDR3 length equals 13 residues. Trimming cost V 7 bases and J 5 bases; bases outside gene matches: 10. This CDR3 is CSGTRGLGETQYF. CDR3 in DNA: TGCAGCGGTACCAGGGGGTTAGGGGAGACCCAGTACTTC. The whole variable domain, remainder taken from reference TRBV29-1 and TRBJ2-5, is SAVISQKPSRDICQRGTSLTIQCQVDSQVTMMFWYRQQPGQSLTLIATANQGSEATYESGFVIDKFPISRPNLTFSTLTVSNMSPEDSSIYLCSGTRGLGETQYFGPGTRLLVL.

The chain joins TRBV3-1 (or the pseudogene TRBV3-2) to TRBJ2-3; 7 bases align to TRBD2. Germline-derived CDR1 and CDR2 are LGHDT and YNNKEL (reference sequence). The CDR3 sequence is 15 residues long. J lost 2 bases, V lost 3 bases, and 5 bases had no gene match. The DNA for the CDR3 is TGTGCCAGCAGCCATTCCGGGGGGAACACAGATACGCAGTATTTT. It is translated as CASSHSGGNTDTQYF.

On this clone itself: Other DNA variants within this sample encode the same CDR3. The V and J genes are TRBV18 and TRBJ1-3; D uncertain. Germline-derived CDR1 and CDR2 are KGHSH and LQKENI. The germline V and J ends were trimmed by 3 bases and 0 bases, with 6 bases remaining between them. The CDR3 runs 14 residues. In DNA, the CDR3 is TGTGCCAGCTCACCCGGGTCCTCTGGAAACACCATATATTTT. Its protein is CASSPGSSGNTIYF.

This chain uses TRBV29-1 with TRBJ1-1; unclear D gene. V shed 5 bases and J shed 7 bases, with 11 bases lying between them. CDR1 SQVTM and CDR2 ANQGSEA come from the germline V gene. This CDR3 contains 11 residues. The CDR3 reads CSVPAEGEAFF. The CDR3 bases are TGCAGCGTTCCCGCGGAGGGTGAAGCTTTCTTT.

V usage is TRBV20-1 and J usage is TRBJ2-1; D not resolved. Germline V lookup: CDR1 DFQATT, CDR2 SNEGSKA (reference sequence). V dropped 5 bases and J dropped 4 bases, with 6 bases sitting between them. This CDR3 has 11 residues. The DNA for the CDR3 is TGCAGTGCTCCCCAGTACAATGAGCAGTTCTTC. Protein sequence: CSAPQYNEQFF.

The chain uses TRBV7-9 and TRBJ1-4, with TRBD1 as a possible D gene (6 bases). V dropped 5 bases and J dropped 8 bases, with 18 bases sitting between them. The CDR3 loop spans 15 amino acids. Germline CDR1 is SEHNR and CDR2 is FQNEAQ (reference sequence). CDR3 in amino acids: CASSGQTGLLEKLFF. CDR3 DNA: TGTGCCAGCAGCGGGCAGACAGGTCTCTTAGAAAAACTGTTTTTT.

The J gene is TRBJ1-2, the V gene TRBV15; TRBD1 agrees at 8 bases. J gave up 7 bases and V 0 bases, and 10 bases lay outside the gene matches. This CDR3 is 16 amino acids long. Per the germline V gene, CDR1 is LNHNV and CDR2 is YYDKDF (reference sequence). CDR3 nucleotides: TGTGCCACCAGCAGAGATCGAGCAGGGGGCGGTCCTGGCTACACCTTC. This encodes CATSRDRAGGGPGYTF. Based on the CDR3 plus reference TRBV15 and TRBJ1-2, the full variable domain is DAMVIQNPRYQVTQFGKPVTLSCSQTLNHNVMYWYQQKSSQAPKLLFHYYDKDFNNEADTPDNFQSRRPNTSFCFLDIRSPGLGDTAMYLCATSRDRAGGGPGYTFGSGTRLTVV.

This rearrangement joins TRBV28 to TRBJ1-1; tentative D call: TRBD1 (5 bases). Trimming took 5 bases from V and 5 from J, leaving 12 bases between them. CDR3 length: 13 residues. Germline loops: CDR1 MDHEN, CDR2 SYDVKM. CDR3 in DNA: TGTGCCAGCAGTGTCAGGGTAGGTACTGAAGCTTTCTTT. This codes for CASSVRVGTEAFF. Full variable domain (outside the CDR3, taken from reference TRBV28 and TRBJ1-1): DVKVTQSSRYLVKRTGEKVFLECVQDMDHENMFWYRQDPGLGLRLIYFSYDVKMKEKGDIPEGYSVSREKKERFSLILESASTNQTSMYLCASSVRVGTEAFFGQGTRLTVV.

In nucleotides, the CDR3 is TGTGCCAGCTCACAATACACAGGGAGTTCTAACTATGGCTACACCTTC. It yields the protein CASSQYTGSSNYGYTF. The rearrangement joins TRBV18 to TRBJ1-2, with D perhaps matching TRBD1 (6 bases). The CDR3 sequence is 16 residues long. CDR1 and CDR2 from the germline V gene are KGHSH and LQKENI. The ends were cut back, 4 bases at V and 0 bases at J, with 15 bases in the middle.

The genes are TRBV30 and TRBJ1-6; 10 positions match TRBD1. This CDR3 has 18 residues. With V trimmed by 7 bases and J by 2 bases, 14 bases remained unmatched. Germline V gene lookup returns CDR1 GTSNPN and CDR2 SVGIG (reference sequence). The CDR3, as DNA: TGTGCCTCCGCATCGGGACAGGGGCTCGCTACCTATAATTCACCCCTCCACTTT. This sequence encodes CASASGQGLATYNSPLHF.

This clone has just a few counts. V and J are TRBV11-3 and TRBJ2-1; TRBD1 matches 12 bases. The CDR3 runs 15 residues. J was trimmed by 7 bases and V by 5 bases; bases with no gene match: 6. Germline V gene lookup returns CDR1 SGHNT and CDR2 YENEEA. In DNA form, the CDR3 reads TGTGCCAGCAGCCATCCGGGACAGGGGGCTAATGAGCAGTTCTTC. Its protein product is CASSHPGQGANEQFF.

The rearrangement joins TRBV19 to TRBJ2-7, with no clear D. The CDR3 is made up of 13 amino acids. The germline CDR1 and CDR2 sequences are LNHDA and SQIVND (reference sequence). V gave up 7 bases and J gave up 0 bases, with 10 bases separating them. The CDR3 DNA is TGTGCCAGTAAACCGGGTCACTCCTACGAGCAGTACTTC. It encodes CASKPGHSYEQYF.

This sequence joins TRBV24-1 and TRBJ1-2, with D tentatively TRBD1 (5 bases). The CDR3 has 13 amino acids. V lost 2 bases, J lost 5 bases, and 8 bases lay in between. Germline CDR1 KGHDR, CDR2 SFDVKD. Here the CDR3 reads CATSDSGDYGYTF. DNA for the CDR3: TGTGCCACCAGTGATTCGGGGGATTATGGCTACACCTTC.

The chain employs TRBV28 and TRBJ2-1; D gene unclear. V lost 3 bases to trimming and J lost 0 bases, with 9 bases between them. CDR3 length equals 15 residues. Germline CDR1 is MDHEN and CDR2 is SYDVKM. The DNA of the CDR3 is TGTGCCAGCAGTTTTCTGCCGAGCTCCTACAATGAGCAGTTCTTC. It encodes CASSFLPSSYNEQFF. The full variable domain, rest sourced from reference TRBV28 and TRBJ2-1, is DVKVTQSSRYLVKRTGEKVFLECVQDMDHENMFWYRQDPGLGLRLIYFSYDVKMKEKGDIPEGYSVSREKKERFSLILESASTNQTSMYLCASSFLPSSYNEQFFGPGTRLTVL.

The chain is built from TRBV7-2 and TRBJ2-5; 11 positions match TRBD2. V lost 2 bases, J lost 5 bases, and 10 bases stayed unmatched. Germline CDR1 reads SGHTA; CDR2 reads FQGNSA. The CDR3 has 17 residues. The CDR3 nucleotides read TGTGCCAGCAGCTTAAGACTAGCGGGGCCTGGGCGGGAGACCCAGTACTTC. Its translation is CASSLRLAGPGRETQYF.

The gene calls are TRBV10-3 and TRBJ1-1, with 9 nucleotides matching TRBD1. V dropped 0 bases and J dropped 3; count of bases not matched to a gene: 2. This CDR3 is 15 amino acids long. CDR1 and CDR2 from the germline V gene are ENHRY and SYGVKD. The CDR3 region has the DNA TGTGCCATCAGTGAGTCTGGACAGGGGTACACTGAAGCTTTCTTT. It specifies CAISESGQGYTEAFF.

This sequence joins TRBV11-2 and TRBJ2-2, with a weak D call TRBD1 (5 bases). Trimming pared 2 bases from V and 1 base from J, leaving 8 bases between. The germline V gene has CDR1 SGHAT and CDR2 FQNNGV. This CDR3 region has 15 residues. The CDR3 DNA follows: TGTGCCAGCAGCTTAATAGGACAGAACACCGGGGAGCTGTTTTTT. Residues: CASSLIGQNTGELFF.

As DNA, the CDR3 is TGTGCCAGCAGCTATTCTTCCCGGGACAGTTACGAGCAGTACTTC. It is translated as CASSYSSRDSYEQYF. The J gene is TRBJ2-7, the V gene TRBV13; TRBD1 matches at 7 bases. Looked up from germline, CDR1 is PRHDT and CDR2 is FYEKMQ (reference sequence). The V and J ends lost 4 bases and 4 bases, in that order; junction bases with no gene match: 10. This CDR3 contains 15 residues.